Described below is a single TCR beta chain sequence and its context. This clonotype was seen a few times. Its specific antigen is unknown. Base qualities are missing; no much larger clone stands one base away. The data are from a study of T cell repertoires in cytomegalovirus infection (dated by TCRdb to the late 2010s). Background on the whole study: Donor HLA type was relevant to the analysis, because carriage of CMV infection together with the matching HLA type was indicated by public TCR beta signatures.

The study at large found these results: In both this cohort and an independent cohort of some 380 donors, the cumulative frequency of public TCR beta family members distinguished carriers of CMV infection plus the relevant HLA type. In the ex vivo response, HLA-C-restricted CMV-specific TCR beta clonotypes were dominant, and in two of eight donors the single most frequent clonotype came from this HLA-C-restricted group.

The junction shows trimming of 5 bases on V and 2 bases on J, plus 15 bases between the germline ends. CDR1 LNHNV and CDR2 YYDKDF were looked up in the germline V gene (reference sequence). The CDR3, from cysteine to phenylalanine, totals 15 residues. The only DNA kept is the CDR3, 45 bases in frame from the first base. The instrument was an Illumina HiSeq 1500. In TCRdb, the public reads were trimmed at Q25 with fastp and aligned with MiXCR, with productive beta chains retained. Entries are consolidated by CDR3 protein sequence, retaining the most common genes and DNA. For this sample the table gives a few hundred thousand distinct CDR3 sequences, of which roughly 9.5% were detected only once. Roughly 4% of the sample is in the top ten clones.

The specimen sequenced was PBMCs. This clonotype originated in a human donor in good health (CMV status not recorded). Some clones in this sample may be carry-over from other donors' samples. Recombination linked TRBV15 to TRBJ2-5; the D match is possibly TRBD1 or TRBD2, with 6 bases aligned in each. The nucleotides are TGTGCCACCAGCGGATCCGGGGGCGGACAAGAGACCCAGTACTTC. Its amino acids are CATSGSGGGQETQYF. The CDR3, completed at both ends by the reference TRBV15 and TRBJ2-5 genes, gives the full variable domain DAMVIQNPRYQVTQFGKPVTLSCSQTLNHNVMYWYQQKSSQAPKLLFHYYDKDFNNEADTPDNFQSRRPNTSFCFLDIRSPGLGDTAMYLCATSGSGGGQETQYFGPGTRLLVL.